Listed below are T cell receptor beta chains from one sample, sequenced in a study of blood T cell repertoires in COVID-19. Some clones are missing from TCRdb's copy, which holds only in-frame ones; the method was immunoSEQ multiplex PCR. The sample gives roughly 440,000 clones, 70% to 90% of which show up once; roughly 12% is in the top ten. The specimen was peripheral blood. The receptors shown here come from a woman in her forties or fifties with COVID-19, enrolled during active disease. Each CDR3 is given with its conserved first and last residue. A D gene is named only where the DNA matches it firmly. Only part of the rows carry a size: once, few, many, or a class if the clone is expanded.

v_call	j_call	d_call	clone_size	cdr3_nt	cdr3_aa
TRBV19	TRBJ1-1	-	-	TGTGCCAGTAGCCGGGTCATACTCACGGGGACTGAAGCTTTCTTT	CASSRVILTGTEAFF
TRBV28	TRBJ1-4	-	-	TGTGCAGCGGGGAGGGATGAAAAACTGTTTTTT	CAAGRDEKLFF
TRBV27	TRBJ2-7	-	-	TGTGCCAGCAGCAGGGGTTCGAGGGCCTACGAGCAGTACTTC	CASSRGSRAYEQYF
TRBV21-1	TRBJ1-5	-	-	TGTGCCAGCAGACCACAGGGGTTTCAGCCCCAGCATTTT	CASRPQGFQPQHF
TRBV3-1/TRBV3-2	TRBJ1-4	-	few	TGTGCCAGCAGCCAAGAAAGGGACTCCTTTAATGAAAAACTGTTTTTT	CASSQERDSFNEKLFF
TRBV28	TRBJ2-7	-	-	TGTGCCAGCAGTTCGCCAGGGGGGCCCTACGAGCAGTACTTC	CASSSPGGPYEQYF
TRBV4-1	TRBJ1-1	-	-	TGCGCCAGCAGCCAAGGATTAGGAGGGGGGGGCACTGAAGCTTTCTTT	CASSQGLGGGGTEAFF
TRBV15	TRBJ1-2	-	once	TGTGCCACCAGCAGAGAACACAGGGTTCGTTATGGCTACACCTTC	CATSREHRVRYGYTF
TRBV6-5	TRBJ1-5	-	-	TGTGCCAGCAGAGAGGAGATGGCTAGCAATCAGCCCCAGCATTTT	CASREEMASNQPQHF
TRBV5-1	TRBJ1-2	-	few	TGCGCCAGCAGCTTAACAGGGATCGATGGCTACACCTTC	CASSLTGIDGYTF
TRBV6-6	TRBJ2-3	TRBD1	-	TGTGCCAGCAGTTACCCAGGGGGCCGAGATACGCAGTATTTT	CASSYPGGRDTQYF
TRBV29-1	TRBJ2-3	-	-	TGCAGCGTTGAAGACCGGACAGGCACAGATACGCAGTATTTT	CSVEDRTGTDTQYF
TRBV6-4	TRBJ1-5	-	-	TGTGCCAGCACGACGAAAGGGGATTGCAATCAGCCCCAGCATTTT	CASTTKGDCNQPQHF
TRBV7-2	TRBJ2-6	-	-	TGTGCCAGCAGCTTCCTCTCGTCTGGGGCCAACGTCCTGACTTTC	CASSFLSSGANVLTF
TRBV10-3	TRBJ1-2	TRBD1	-	TGTGCCATCAGTGAGGGACAGGGGGATGGCTACACCTTC	CAISEGQGDGYTF
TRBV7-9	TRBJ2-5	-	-	TGTGCCAGCAGCTCCGGGGTACGCAGGACCCAGTACTTC	CASSSGVRRTQYF
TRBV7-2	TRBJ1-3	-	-	TGTGCCAGCAGCTTAGGACTTGGAAACACCATATATTTT	CASSLGLGNTIYF
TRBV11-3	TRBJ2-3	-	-	TGTGCCAGCAGCTCCCGACAGACCACAGATACGCAGTATTTT	CASSSRQTTDTQYF
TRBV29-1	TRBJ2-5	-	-	TGCAGCGTGACAGGAACCCAAGAGACCCAGTACTTC	CSVTGTQETQYF
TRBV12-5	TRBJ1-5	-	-	TGTGCCAGTGAACTGGGGGGATATCAGCCCCAGCATTTT	CASELGGYQPQHF
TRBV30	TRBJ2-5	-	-	TGTGCCTGGAGCCCCGGGACTCCCCTTGTGGAGACCCAGTACTTC	CAWSPGTPLVETQYF
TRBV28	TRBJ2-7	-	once	TGTGCCAGTACCGGGACTCGCGAGCAGTACTTC	CASTGTREQYF
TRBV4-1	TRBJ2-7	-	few	TGCGCCAGCAGCCAAGATGGAGCCCGAGGGGAGCAGTACTTC	CASSQDGARGEQYF
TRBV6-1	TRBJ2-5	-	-	TGTGCCAGCAGTGAAGGGTCGGGGGAGACCCAGTACTTC	CASSEGSGETQYF
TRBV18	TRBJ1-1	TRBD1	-	TGTGCCAGCTCACCACCGTACAGGGGCCAACCCAACACTGAAGCTTTCTTT	CASSPPYRGQPNTEAFF
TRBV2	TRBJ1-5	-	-	TGTGCCAGCCATGGAGATAGCAATCAGCCCCAGCATTTT	CASHGDSNQPQHF
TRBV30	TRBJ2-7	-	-	TGTGCCTGGAGTGTAGGGGAATCCTACGAGCAGTACTTC	CAWSVGESYEQYF
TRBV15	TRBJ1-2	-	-	TGTGCCACCAGCAGAGATAGGGGTGGCTACACCTTC	CATSRDRGGYTF
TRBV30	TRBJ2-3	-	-	TGTGCCGAGGACCGGGGAGAGACAGATACGCAGTATTTT	CAEDRGETDTQYF
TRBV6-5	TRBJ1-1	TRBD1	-	TGTGCCAGCCGTCTTTTTCAGGGGGCTGGCCCTGAAGCTTTCTTT	CASRLFQGAGPEAFF
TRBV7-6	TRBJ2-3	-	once	TGTGCCAGCAGTCCCCTTGAGGGGGGGACGACAGATACGCAGTATTTT	CASSPLEGGTTDTQYF
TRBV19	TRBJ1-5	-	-	TGTGCCAGTAAGACAGGAAGGGTCGACAATCAGCCCCAGCATTTT	CASKTGRVDNQPQHF
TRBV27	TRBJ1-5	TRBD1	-	TGTGCCAGCAGAACAGGGGGTGGTCAGCCCCAGCATTTT	CASRTGGGQPQHF
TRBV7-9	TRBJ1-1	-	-	TGTGCCAGCATACCTATGAACACTGAAGCTTTCTTT	CASIPMNTEAFF
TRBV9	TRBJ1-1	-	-	TGTGCCAGCAGCGTAGTGTACTCGACAGAGAACACTGAAGCTTTCTTT	CASSVVYSTENTEAFF
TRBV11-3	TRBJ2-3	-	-	TGTGCCAGCAGCACAGATCCTGATACGCAGTATTTT	CASSTDPDTQYF
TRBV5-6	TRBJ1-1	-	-	TGTGCCAGCCTTGGTGGCGGGGGCACTGAAGCTTTCTTT	CASLGGGGTEAFF
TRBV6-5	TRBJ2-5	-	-	TGTGCCAGCACCCCTGAGTTAGATCGGACCCAGTACTTC	CASTPELDRTQYF
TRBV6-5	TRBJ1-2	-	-	TGTGCCAGCTCCAAGGCGGGACGGGCGGGCTACACCTTC	CASSKAGRAGYTF
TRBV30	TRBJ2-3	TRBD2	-	TGTGCCTGGAGAAGCGGGGCTAGCACAGATACGCAGTATTTT	CAWRSGASTDTQYF
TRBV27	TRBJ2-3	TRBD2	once	TGTGCCAGCAGTTTATGGGCTAGCGGGGACATCACAGATACGCAGTATTTT	CASSLWASGDITDTQYF
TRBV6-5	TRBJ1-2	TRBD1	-	TGTGCCAGCAGTTCCAGGGGGCTTGGTGGCTACACCTTC	CASSSRGLGGYTF
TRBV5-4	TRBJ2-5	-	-	TGTGCCAGCAGCTTGGTGGCAGAACAAGAGACCCAGTACTTC	CASSLVAEQETQYF
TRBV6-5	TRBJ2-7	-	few	TGTGCCACCAAAAGGGGCCCCGACACCTACGAGCAGTACTTC	CATKRGPDTYEQYF
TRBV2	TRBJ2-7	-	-	TGTGCCTCAAGGACAGACTACTACGAGCAGTACTTC	CASRTDYYEQYF
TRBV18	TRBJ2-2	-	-	TGTGCCAGCTCACCAGGCAGGGAAACCGGGGAGCTGTTTTTT	CASSPGRETGELFF
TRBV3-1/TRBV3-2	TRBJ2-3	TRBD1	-	TGTGCCAGCAGCCAGGGACTCCGGGACAGGGGGCGCAAAGATACGCAGTATTTT	CASSQGLRDRGRKDTQYF
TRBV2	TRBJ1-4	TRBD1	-	TGTGCCAGCAGTGGGACAGGGGCAGGGAATGAAAAACTGTTTTTT	CASSGTGAGNEKLFF
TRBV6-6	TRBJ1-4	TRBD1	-	TGTGCCAGCAAGCCGGGACAGGCTAATGAAAAACTGTTTTTT	CASKPGQANEKLFF
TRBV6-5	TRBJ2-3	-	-	TGTGCCAGCAGTTATCGCGGGGGCCCCAGCACAGATACGCAGTATTTT	CASSYRGGPSTDTQYF
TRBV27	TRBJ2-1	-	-	TGTGCCAGCAGTTTCTCCCAGGCCTACAATGAGCAGTTCTTC	CASSFSQAYNEQFF
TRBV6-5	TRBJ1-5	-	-	TGTGCCAGCGCACCCTATAGCAATCAGCCCCAGCATTTT	CASAPYSNQPQHF
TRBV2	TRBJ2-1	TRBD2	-	TGTGCCGGTGGGGATGGAGCGGGGGTTAAAAATGAGCAGTTCTTC	CAGGDGAGVKNEQFF
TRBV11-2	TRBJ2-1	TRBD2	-	TGTGCCAGCAGCTTAAGGTCGGGGGAGGGCAATGAGCAGTTCTTC	CASSLRSGEGNEQFF
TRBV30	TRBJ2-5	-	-	TGTGCCTGGAGTGTCGGACAGTACCAAGAGACCCAGTACTTC	CAWSVGQYQETQYF
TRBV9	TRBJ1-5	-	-	TGTGCCAGCAGCGCCACAGGAGTGAGCAATCAGCCCCAGCATTTT	CASSATGVSNQPQHF
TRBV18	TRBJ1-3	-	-	TGTGCCAGCTCAGTGGGGGGACGAAACACCATATATTTT	CASSVGGRNTIYF
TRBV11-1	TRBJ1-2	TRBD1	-	TGTGCCAGCAGCTCACAGGGGGCGCCCGGCTACACCTTC	CASSSQGAPGYTF
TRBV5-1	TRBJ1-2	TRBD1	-	TGCGCCAGCAAGGGACAGGTCACTAACTATGGCTACACCTTC	CASKGQVTNYGYTF